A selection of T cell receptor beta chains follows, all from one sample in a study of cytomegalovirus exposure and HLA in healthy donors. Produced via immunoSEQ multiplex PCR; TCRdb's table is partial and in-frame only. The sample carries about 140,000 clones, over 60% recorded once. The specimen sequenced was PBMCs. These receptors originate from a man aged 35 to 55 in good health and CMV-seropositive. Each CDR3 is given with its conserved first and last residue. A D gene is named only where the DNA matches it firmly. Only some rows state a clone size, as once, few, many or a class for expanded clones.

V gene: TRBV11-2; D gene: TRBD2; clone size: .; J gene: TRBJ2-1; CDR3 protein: CASSSLAGTSGRSNNEQFF; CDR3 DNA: TGTGCCAGCAGCTCCTTGGCGGGGACTAGCGGGAGAAGTAACAATGAGCAGTTCTTC
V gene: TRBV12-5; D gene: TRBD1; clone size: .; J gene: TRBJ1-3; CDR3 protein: CASGPYGTGGPRNTIYF; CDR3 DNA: TGTGCTAGTGGTCCCTACGGGACAGGCGGACCGAGAAACACCATATATTTT
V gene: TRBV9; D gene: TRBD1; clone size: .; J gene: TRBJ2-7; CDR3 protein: CASSVGQGAYEQYF; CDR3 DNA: TGTGCCAGCAGCGTAGGACAGGGTGCCTACGAGCAGTACTTC
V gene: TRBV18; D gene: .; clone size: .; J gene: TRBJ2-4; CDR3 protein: CASSPRDTSAKNIQYF; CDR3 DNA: TGTGCCAGCTCACCCCGGGACACTTCAGCCAAAAACATTCAGTACTTC
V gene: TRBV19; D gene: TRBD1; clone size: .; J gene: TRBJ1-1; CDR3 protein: CASSAGTDNTEAFF; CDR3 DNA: TGTGCCAGTAGCGCTGGGACAGATAACACTGAAGCTTTCTTT
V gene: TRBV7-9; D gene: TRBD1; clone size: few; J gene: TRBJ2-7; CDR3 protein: CASSWTGGSYEQYF; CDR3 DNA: TGTGCCAGCAGCTGGACAGGGGGGTCCTACGAGCAGTACTTC
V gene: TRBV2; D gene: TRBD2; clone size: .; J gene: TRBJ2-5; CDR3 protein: CASSEAGVAGGLKETQYF; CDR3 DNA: TGTGCCAGCAGTGAAGCAGGGGTAGCGGGGGGGTTAAAAGAGACCCAGTACTTC
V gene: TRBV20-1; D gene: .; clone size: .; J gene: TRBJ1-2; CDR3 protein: CISFNYGYTF; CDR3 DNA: TGCATTTCGTTCAACTATGGCTACACCTTC
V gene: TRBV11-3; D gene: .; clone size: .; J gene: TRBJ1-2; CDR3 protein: CASSSEVGSNYGYTF; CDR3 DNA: TGTGCCAGCAGTTCCGAAGTGGGCTCTAACTATGGCTACACCTTC
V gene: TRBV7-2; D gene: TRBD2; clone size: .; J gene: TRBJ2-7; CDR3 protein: CASSPLAGGGYEQYF; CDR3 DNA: TGTGCCAGCAGCCCTCTAGCGGGAGGGGGATACGAGCAGTACTTC
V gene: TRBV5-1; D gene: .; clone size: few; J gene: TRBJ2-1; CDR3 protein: CASSLPPSYNEQFF; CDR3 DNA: TGCGCCAGCAGCTTGCCCCCTTCGTACAATGAGCAGTTCTTC
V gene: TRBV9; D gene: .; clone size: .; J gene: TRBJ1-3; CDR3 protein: CASSDAPEGRSSGNTIYF; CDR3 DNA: TGTGCCAGCAGCGACGCCCCGGAGGGCAGAAGCTCTGGAAACACCATATATTTT
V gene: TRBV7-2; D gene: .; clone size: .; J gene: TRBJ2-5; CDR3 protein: CASSLALSLRGETQYF; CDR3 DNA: TGTGCCAGCAGCTTAGCGCTAAGTCTGAGGGGGGAGACCCAGTACTTC
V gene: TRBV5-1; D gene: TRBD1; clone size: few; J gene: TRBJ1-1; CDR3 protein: CASSREQGETEAFF; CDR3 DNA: TGCGCCAGCTCAAGAGAGCAGGGGGAGACTGAAGCTTTCTTT
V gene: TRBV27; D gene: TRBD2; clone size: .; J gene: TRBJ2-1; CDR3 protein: CASSLSTSGSYNEQFF; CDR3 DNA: TGTGCCAGCAGTTTATCCACTAGCGGGAGTTACAATGAGCAGTTCTTC
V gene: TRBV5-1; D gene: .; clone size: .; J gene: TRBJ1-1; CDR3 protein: CASSLGSVVATEAFF; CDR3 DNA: TGCGCCAGCAGCTTGGGGAGTGTGGTGGCCACTGAAGCTTTCTTT
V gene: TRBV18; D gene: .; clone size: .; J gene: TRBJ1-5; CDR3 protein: CASSLFGQPQHF; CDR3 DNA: TGTGCCAGCTCACTTTTCGGTCAGCCCCAGCATTTT
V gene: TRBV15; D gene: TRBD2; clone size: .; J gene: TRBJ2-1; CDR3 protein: CATSRGPLAGERKQFF; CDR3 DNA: TGTGCCACCAGCAGGGGCCCCCTAGCGGGTGAAAGGAAGCAGTTCTTC
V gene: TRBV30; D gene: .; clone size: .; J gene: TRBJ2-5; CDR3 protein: CAWSLVPSGSRETQYF; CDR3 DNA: TGTGCCTGGAGCCTCGTCCCCTCAGGGTCGAGGGAGACCCAGTACTTC
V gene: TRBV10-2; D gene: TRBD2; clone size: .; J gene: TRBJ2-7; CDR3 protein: CASSDPGGGNYEQYF; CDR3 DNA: TGCGCCAGCAGTGACCCCGGGGGGGGAAACTACGAGCAGTACTTC
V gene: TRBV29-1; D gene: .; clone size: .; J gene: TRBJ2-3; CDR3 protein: CSVERPNSPVQGSTDTQYF; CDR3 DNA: TGCAGCGTTGAAAGGCCCAACTCTCCTGTTCAGGGGTCCACAGATACGCAGTATTTT
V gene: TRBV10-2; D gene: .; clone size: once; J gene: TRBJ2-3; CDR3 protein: CASSETTRDTQYF; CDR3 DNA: TGCGCCAGCAGTGAGACAACGAGGGATACGCAGTATTTT